The rows below give T cell receptor beta chains drawn from one sample of a study of T cells in Graves' hyperthyroidism and ophthalmopathy. Using its own MiXCR run on the multiplex PCR reads, TCRdb lists one record per CDR3 protein. Of 550,000 to 700,000 distinct CDR3 sequences in the sample, roughly 46% are singletons; the top ten hold around 19%. Sequencing used peripheral blood or thyroid tissue (not recorded which). The source of these receptors is an adult woman with Graves' disease, either hyperthyroidism or ophthalmopathy (not recorded which). Each CDR3 is given with its conserved first and last residue. D genes are given only for firm matches. For some rows the clone size is stated as once, few or many, or as a class when expanded; others skip it.

J,D,size,V,CDR3,DNA
TRBJ2-6,NA,NA,TRBV20-1,CSAIGLGSTGANVLTF,TGCAGTGCTATTGGTCTGGGGAGCACTGGGGCCAACGTCCTGACTTTC
TRBJ1-4,NA,NA,TRBV20-1,CSARGLWDEKLFF,TGCAGTGCTAGGGGGTTGTGGGATGAAAAACTGTTTTTT
TRBJ1-1,TRBD1,many,TRBV2,CASSLRDRGLRGTEAFF,TGTGCCAGCAGCCTCCGAGACAGGGGGCTAAGGGGCACTGAAGCTTTCTTT
TRBJ1-2,NA,few,TRBV10-2,CASTPGDGHYGYTF,TGCGCCAGCACCCCAGGGGACGGTCACTATGGCTACACCTTC
TRBJ2-2,TRBD2,once,TRBV7-2,CASRQDLAGVTGELFF,TGTGCCAGCAGACAAGATCTAGCGGGGGTGACCGGGGAGCTGTTTTTT
TRBJ1-4,NA,many,TRBV10-3,CATGDPLLGKLFF,TGTGCCACCGGGGACCCTCTGCTCGGAAAACTGTTTTTT
TRBJ2-2,NA,NA,TRBV2,CASVGLGGDTGELFF,TGTGCCAGCGTGGGGTTAGGGGGGGACACCGGGGAGCTGTTTTTT
TRBJ2-6,NA,many,TRBV14,CASSQVQGFGANVLTF,TGTGCCAGCAGCCAAGTACAGGGATTTGGGGCCAACGTCCTGACTTTC
TRBJ1-1,NA,few,TRBV29-1,CSVHFGRTEAFF,TGCAGCGTCCATTTTGGGAGGACTGAAGCTTTCTTT
TRBJ2-5,TRBD2,many,TRBV10-3,CAISAGGSEETQYF,TGTGCCATCAGTGCGGGGGGTTCGGAAGAGACCCAGTACTTC
TRBJ2-5,NA,NA,TRBV7-8,CASSLGPGYEQETQYF,TGTGCCAGCAGCTTAGGTCCGGGCTACGAGCAAGAGACCCAGTACTTC
TRBJ1-6,NA,many,TRBV30,CAWSPAGQESPLHF,TGTGCCTGGAGTCCAGCGGGACAAGAGTCACCCCTCCACTTT
TRBJ1-5,NA,many,TRBV30,CAWSGGNQPQHF,TGTGCCTGGAGCGGGGGCAATCAGCCCCAGCATTTT
TRBJ1-2,TRBD1,few,TRBV24-1,CAKAGGYGYTF,TGTGCCAAAGCAGGGGGCTATGGCTACACCTTC
TRBJ1-4,TRBD1,NA,TRBV5-1,CASSSGTGGEKLFF,TGCGCCAGCAGCTCCGGGACAGGGGGTGAAAAACTGTTTTTT
TRBJ1-5,NA,NA,TRBV9,CASSVESNQPQHF,TGTGCCAGCAGCGTAGAGAGCAATCAGCCCCAGCATTTT
TRBJ2-7,TRBD2,many,TRBV20-1,CSAQWSGSGSYEQYF,TGCAGTGCCCAGTGGAGCGGGAGCGGGAGCTACGAGCAGTACTTC
TRBJ1-5,NA,NA,TRBV10-3,CAISIRGDNQPQHF,TGTGCCATTTCTATCCGGGGGGACAATCAGCCCCAGCATTTT
TRBJ2-5,NA,many,TRBV12-3/TRBV12-4,CASSFGALRVSQYF,TGTGCCAGCAGTTTTGGGGCTCTGCGGGTATCCCAGTACTTC
TRBJ2-5,TRBD2,few,TRBV20-1,CSARDAGGPQETQYF,TGCAGTGCTAGAGATGCGGGGGGCCCACAAGAGACCCAGTACTTC
TRBJ1-2,NA,few,TRBV29-1,CSVTREGPVYGYTF,TGCAGCGTCACCCGGGAGGGACCAGTCTATGGCTACACCTTC
TRBJ1-5,NA,NA,TRBV20-1,CSATTYSNQPQHF,TGCAGTGCGACTACTTATAGCAATCAGCCCCAGCATTTT
TRBJ1-5,NA,many,TRBV5-1,CASRSDPYSNQPQHF,TGCGCCAGCAGGTCTGACCCCTATAGCAATCAGCCCCAGCATTTT
TRBJ1-3,NA,NA,TRBV9,CASSFRVNTIYF,TGTGCCAGCAGCTTCAGGGTTAACACCATATATTTT
TRBJ2-5,NA,few,TRBV29-1,CSVAITEETQYF,TGCAGCGTTGCGATAACGGAGGAGACCCAGTACTTC
TRBJ2-7,NA,many,TRBV13,CASSSPRGPHEQYF,TGTGCCAGCAGCTCGCCCAGGGGTCCACACGAGCAGTACTTC
TRBJ2-7,NA,NA,TRBV10-3,CAINAGRGSSYEQYF,TGTGCCATCAATGCGGGGCGTGGGAGCTCCTACGAGCAGTACTTC
TRBJ1-1,NA,NA,TRBV12-3/TRBV12-4,CASSPTEAFF,TGTGCCAGCAGCCCCACTGAAGCTTTCTTT
TRBJ2-5,TRBD2,many,TRBV7-8,CASIGTSGRSYQETQYF,TGTGCCAGCATCGGGACTAGCGGGAGGTCGTACCAAGAGACCCAGTACTTC
TRBJ2-7,NA,many,TRBV7-9,CASSPAQVLNEQYF,TGTGCCAGCAGCCCCGCCCAGGTACTAAACGAGCAGTACTTC
TRBJ2-5,NA,NA,TRBV6-1,CASGLQETQYF,TGTGCCAGCGGGCTTCAAGAGACCCAGTACTTC
TRBJ2-7,NA,NA,TRBV2,CASSFQGATNEQYF,TGTGCCAGCAGTTTTCAGGGCGCAACTAATGAGCAGTACTTC
TRBJ2-5,NA,NA,TRBV10-3,CAISEVRMMETQYF,TGTGCCATCAGTGAAGTACGGATGATGGAGACCCAGTACTTC
TRBJ2-7,TRBD2,many,TRBV2,CASSGGTSGRVQDTYEQYF,TGTGCCAGCAGCGGGGGGACTAGCGGGAGGGTACAGGACACCTACGAGCAGTACTTC
TRBJ2-7,NA,many,TRBV7-9,CASSLPGHGAYEQYF,TGTGCCAGCAGCTTGCCGGGACACGGGGCCTACGAGCAGTACTTC
TRBJ1-2,NA,NA,TRBV24-1,CATSENTGNYGYTF,TGTGCCACCAGTGAAAACACAGGGAACTATGGCTACACCTTC
TRBJ1-1,NA,few,TRBV15,CATSIGQLTEAFF,TGTGCCACCAGTATCGGACAGCTCACTGAAGCTTTCTTT
TRBJ1-2,TRBD1,NA,TRBV7-2,CASSLRQGLGYTF,TGTGCCAGCAGCCTGCGACAGGGCTTGGGCTACACCTTC
TRBJ1-3,NA,once,TRBV10-3,CATTGSGNTIYF,TGTGCCACCACAGGATCCGGAAACACCATATATTTT
TRBJ1-1,NA,NA,TRBV6-6,CASSYSIVTEAFF,TGTGCCAGCAGTTACTCGATCGTCACTGAAGCTTTCTTT
TRBJ1-5,NA,once,TRBV2,CASSQTEYQPQHF,TGTGCCAGCAGCCAAACAGAATATCAGCCCCAGCATTTT
TRBJ1-2,NA,NA,TRBV9,CASSVGGGENYGYTF,TGTGCCAGCAGCGTAGGGGGGGGAGAAAACTATGGCTACACCTTC
TRBJ1-1,TRBD1,NA,TRBV2,CASSVGQGMNTEAFF,TGTGCCAGCAGTGTTGGACAGGGGATGAACACTGAAGCTTTCTTT
TRBJ1-1,NA,NA,TRBV7-9,CASSLFSTEAFF,TGTGCCAGCAGCTTATTCAGCACTGAAGCTTTCTTT
TRBJ1-3,NA,NA,TRBV20-1,CSATIQPGNTIYF,TGCAGTGCTACCATCCAGCCTGGAAACACCATATATTTT
TRBJ1-6,NA,NA,TRBV11-1,CASSPGTANNSPLHF,TGTGCCAGCAGTCCCGGGACCGCAAATAATTCACCCCTCCACTTT